The 32 T cell receptor beta chains listed next were all sequenced from one sample in a study of shared clonotypes between healthy human individuals. TCRdb's copy holds only in-frame clones and misses some; the assay was immunoSEQ multiplex PCR. The sample includes over a million clones, approximately 97% of them seen just once. Sequencing was performed on naive CD4+ T cells sorted from blood. Subset described: CD45RA+ positively selected. All receptors come from a young man in good health.

The genes are TRBV10-2 and TRBJ2-7; D not resolved. The CDR3 runs to 13 residues. The V end was cut by 5 bases, the J end by 3 bases, with 11 bases between. CDR1 is WSHSY and CDR2 is SAAADI in the germline V gene. The CDR3: CASSSSGNYEQYF. The CDR3 region has the DNA TGCGCCAGCAGTAGCTCTGGGAACTACGAGCAGTACTTC.

The V and J genes are TRBV7-2 and TRBJ1-5, with unresolved D. CDR1 is SGHTA and CDR2 is FQGNSA in the germline V gene. The CDR3 totals 12 residues. Trimming left V 4 bases short and J 7 bases short, with 8 bases between. CDR3 residues: CASSSEPQPQHF. In DNA, the CDR3 is TGTGCCAGCAGCTCGGAACCACAGCCCCAGCATTTT.

The rearrangement uses TRBV29-1 and TRBJ1-1; 10 positions match TRBD1. The CDR3 sequence is 13 residues long. From germline, CDR1 is SQVTM and CDR2 ANQGSEA. CDR3 sequence (DNA): TGCAGTGTGGGGACAGGGGAAAACACTGAAGCTTTCTTT. It specifies CSVGTGENTEAFF.

This chain connects TRBV19 to TRBJ2-7; 9 positions agree with TRBD2. The CDR3 consists of 15 residues. V trimming: 2 bases; J trimming: 6 bases; junction bases outside the gene matches: 8. CDR1 and CDR2 from the germline V gene are LNHDA and SQIVND (reference sequence). The CDR3 DNA reads as TGTGCCAGTAGTATACTGGGCGGGAGGGCCGGCGAGCAGTACTTC. Translated, it gives CASSILGGRAGEQYF.

The rearrangement joins TRBV5-6 to TRBJ2-1; 9 nucleotides line up with TRBD1. Trimming removed 2 bases from V and 8 bases from J; junction bases left unmatched: 14. The CDR3 has 17 amino acids. The germline gives CDR1 SGHDT, CDR2 YYEEEE. CDR3 region: CASSFGLGGTGHDEQFF. The DNA for the CDR3 is TGTGCCAGCAGCTTTGGATTGGGGGGGACAGGGCACGATGAGCAGTTCTTC.

The genes are TRBV11-3 and TRBJ2-1; D remains unclear. The CDR3 runs to 13 residues. Deletions cut 3 bases from V and 7 bases from J, with 10 bases between. Germline V gene sequence: CDR1 SGHNT, CDR2 YENEEA. The CDR3 protein is CASSFRSKNEQFF. Here the CDR3 DNA reads TGTGCCAGCAGCTTCCGGAGTAAAAATGAGCAGTTCTTC.

The chain carries TRBV29-1 and TRBJ2-7; D is uncertain. The germline CDR1 and CDR2 sequences are SQVTM and ANQGSEA. The length of the CDR3 is 13 residues. V gave up 6 bases and J gave up 5 bases, with 17 bases separating them. DNA of the CDR3: TGCAGCGTGGACCTGGGCCCGGACGACGAGCAGTACTTC. Translation gives CSVDLGPDDEQYF.

This chain uses TRBV27 with TRBJ2-1; 9 bases match TRBD2. V shed 5 bases, J shed 6 bases, and the junction held 14 bases outside the gene matches. The CDR3 is 17 amino acids. Germline V gene sequence: CDR1 MNHEY, CDR2 SMNVEV (reference sequence). The CDR3: CASSLPARAGGSNEQFF. CDR3 nucleotides: TGTGCCAGCAGTCTCCCCGCCAGAGCGGGAGGTTCCAATGAGCAGTTCTTC.

The chain is built from TRBV5-1 and TRBJ1-1; 8 nucleotides align to TRBD1. CDR1 SGHRS and CDR2 YFSETQ come from the germline V gene. V was pared by 4 bases and J by 1 base, with 6 bases of the junction left unmatched. This CDR3 contains 15 residues. CDR3 DNA sequence: TGCGCCAGCAGCACTCAGGGGGCGGGGAACACTGAAGCTTTCTTT. Its protein product is CASSTQGAGNTEAFF.

This chain joins TRBV5-1 and TRBJ2-7, with D perhaps being TRBD1 or TRBD2 (5 bases each). This CDR3 contains 14 residues. Germline assignment: CDR1 SGHRS and CDR2 YFSETQ. Deletions cut 0 bases from V and 2 bases from J, with 9 bases between. In DNA form, the CDR3 reads TGCGCCAGCAGCTTGGGCAGGGAGCCCTACGAGCAGTACTTC. Its protein product is CASSLGREPYEQYF.

V usage is TRBV5-4 and J usage is TRBJ2-1, with a tentative D call TRBD1 (5 bases). The CDR3 has 16 amino acids. V dropped 4 bases and J dropped 1 base, with 15 bases sitting between them. Looked up from germline, CDR1 is SGHNT and CDR2 is YYREEE (reference sequence). The CDR3 region is CASSGQKRGSYNEQFF. CDR3 coding DNA: TGTGCCAGCAGCGGACAAAAAAGGGGATCCTACAATGAGCAGTTCTTC. The full variable domain, completed using reference TRBV5-4 and TRBJ2-1, is ETGVTQSPTHLIKTRGQQVTLRCSSQSGHNTVSWYQQALGQGPQFIFQYYREEENGRGNFPPRFSGLQFPNYSSELNVNALELDDSALYLCASSGQKRGSYNEQFFGPGTRLTVL.

The chain joins TRBV7-9 to TRBJ2-3; TRBD1 might be the D (5 bases). The length of the CDR3 is 13 residues. The V gene lost 3 bases and the J gene lost 3 bases, with 7 bases spanning the gap. Germline lookup yields CDR1 SEHNR and CDR2 FQNEAQ (reference sequence). In nucleotides, the CDR3 is TGTGCCAGCAGCTTGCAGGGTACAGATACGCAGTATTTT. This encodes CASSLQGTDTQYF.

The J gene is TRBJ2-7, the V gene TRBV28; D remains unclear. Between the trimmed V and J ends, which lost 5 bases and 3 bases, there was a span of 14 bases. The germline V gene has CDR1 MDHEN and CDR2 SYDVKM. This CDR3 region has 14 residues. The CDR3 loop is CASSPLSLRYEQYF. Written as DNA, the CDR3 is TGTGCCAGCAGTCCCTTAAGTCTACGCTACGAGCAGTACTTC.

This chain joins TRBV2 and TRBJ2-1; 7 bases line up with TRBD1. The CDR3 consists of 13 residues. Germline V gene data show CDR1 as SNHLY and CDR2 as FYNNEI. With V trimmed by 2 bases and J by 7 bases, 2 bases remained unmatched. DNA for the CDR3: TGTGCCAGCAGTGAACTCAGGGGGAATGAGCAGTTCTTC. Translating gives CASSELRGNEQFF.

Note on this clone: The identical CDR3 is also encoded by other nucleotide sequences in the sample. The chain combines TRBV11-2 with TRBJ2-7; TRBD1 is a possible D gene (6 bases). The V end lost 0 bases, the J end lost 2 bases, and 8 bases lay between the germline ends. The CDR3 sequence is 14 residues long. The germline CDR1 and CDR2 sequences are SGHAT and FQNNGV. This CDR3 reads CASSLDGTPYEQYF. Written as DNA, the CDR3 is TGTGCCAGCAGCTTAGACGGGACACCCTACGAGCAGTACTTC.

This chain connects TRBV2 to TRBJ2-2, with TRBD1 as a possible D gene (6 bases). The germline V gene encodes CDR1 SNHLY and CDR2 FYNNEI. Trimming shortened V by 8 bases and J by 0 bases, and 19 bases separated the two germline ends. CDR3 size: 17 residues. The CDR3 loop is CASDRDTGRANTGELFF. The CDR3 DNA reads TGTGCCAGCGACCGAGATACAGGGAGAGCGAACACCGGGGAGCTGTTTTTT.

The chain employs TRBV10-3 and TRBJ1-2, with TRBD1 as a possible D gene (5 bases). Germline CDR1 is ENHRY and CDR2 is SYGVKD. V lost 6 bases and J lost 3, with 11 bases in between. CDR3 length equals 13 residues. The CDR3 protein is CAIRTLTDYGYTF. For the CDR3, the DNA is TGTGCCATCAGAACCCTGACAGACTATGGCTACACCTTC.

The chain links TRBV7-9 to TRBJ1-5; D gene unclear. The germline V gene has CDR1 SEHNR and CDR2 FQNEAQ (reference sequence). The CDR3 contains 17 residues. The ends were cut back, 8 bases at V and 4 bases at J, with 24 bases in the middle. The CDR3 nucleotides are TGTGCCAGCCCCCCTAGAGGGTACATAAGTCGTAATCAGCCCCAGCATTTT. It translates to CASPPRGYISRNQPQHF.

This rearrangement joins TRBV28 to TRBJ1-5; the D is unclear. The CDR3 sequence is 14 residues long. CDR1 and CDR2 from the germline V gene are MDHEN and SYDVKM. The V and J ends lost 2 bases and 1 base respectively, with 6 bases between them. The CDR3 reads CASSLDASNQPQHF. In nucleotides, the CDR3 is TGTGCCAGCAGTTTAGACGCGAGCAATCAGCCCCAGCATTTT.

This clone was counted a single time. The chain employs TRBV9 and TRBJ2-2; 8 bases are a match to TRBD1. CDR3 length: 18 amino acids. V gave up 0 bases and J gave up 5 bases; unmatched junction bases: 12. Germline loops: CDR1 SGDLS, CDR2 YYNGEE. The CDR3 spells CASSVVRTGNGGTGELFF. As DNA, the CDR3 is TGTGCCAGCAGCGTAGTGAGGACAGGGAACGGGGGTACCGGGGAGCTGTTTTTT.

About this clone itself: This CDR3 is also generated by other DNA sequences in the sample. The CDR3 bases are TGCGCCAGCAGCCTTTTGGGGACAGGGACCTACGAGCAGTACTTC. Its protein is CASSLLGTGTYEQYF. The chain couples TRBV5-1 to TRBJ2-7; 9 nucleotides match TRBD1. The CDR3 contains 15 residues. V gave up 4 bases and J gave up 2 bases; unmatched junction bases: 7. Germline CDR1 SGHRS, CDR2 YFSETQ.

The J gene is TRBJ1-1, the V gene TRBV7-9, with 7 bases fitting TRBD1. Germline CDR1 reads SEHNR; CDR2 reads FQNEAQ (reference sequence). This CDR3 comprises 15 residues. Trimming took 4 bases from V and 0 from J; bases not matched to a gene: 5. The CDR3 coding sequence is TGTGCCAGCAGCTCTAGACAGGGTGTGAACACTGAAGCTTTCTTT. Translated: CASSSRQGVNTEAFF.

The rearrangement links TRBV5-1 to TRBJ1-1; D may be TRBD1 (5 bases). V was pared by 0 bases and J by 1 base, with 10 bases between. This CDR3 comprises 15 residues. Germline V gene lookup returns CDR1 SGHRS and CDR2 YFSETQ. The CDR3, as DNA: TGCGCCAGCAGCTTGGAGGGGTTGGGGAACACTGAAGCTTTCTTT. As protein: CASSLEGLGNTEAFF.

The V call is TRBV2, the J call TRBJ1-1; D may be TRBD1 (5 bases). Germline V gives CDR1 SNHLY, CDR2 FYNNEI. Trimming removed 6 bases from V and 1 base from J, with 9 bases in between. This CDR3 spans 13 amino acids. The chain's CDR3 is CASSRGPNTEAFF. The CDR3 DNA reads TGTGCCAGCAGCCGGGGACCGAACACTGAAGCTTTCTTT.

The V gene is TRBV29-1, the J gene TRBJ2-7; 7 nucleotides agree with TRBD2. The V gene's germline CDR1 is SQVTM and CDR2 ANQGSEA. The CDR3 extends over 13 amino acids. Trimming cost V 4 bases and J 3 bases; bases outside gene matches: 6. The CDR3 sequence is CSVGDGEGYEQYF. The CDR3 DNA reads TGCAGCGTTGGGGACGGGGAGGGCTACGAGCAGTACTTC.

The chain employs TRBV9 and TRBJ1-1; D unclear. This CDR3 is 14 amino acids long. The V gene lost 0 bases and the J gene lost 4 bases, with 10 bases spanning the gap. CDR1 is SGDLS and CDR2 is YYNGEE in the germline V gene. The CDR3 spells CASSVDAAGTEAFF. In nucleotides, the CDR3 is TGTGCCAGCAGCGTAGATGCAGCCGGCACTGAAGCTTTCTTT.

The chain joins TRBV5-1 to TRBJ2-5; the D is unclear. V was clipped by 2 bases and J by 9 bases, with 17 bases between them. Germline V gives CDR1 SGHRS, CDR2 YFSETQ. CDR3 length equals 14 residues. The CDR3 protein is CASSFQDPQSAQYF. The CDR3 nucleotides are TGCGCCAGCAGCTTTCAGGACCCACAATCGGCCCAGTACTTC.

In regard to this clone: The same CDR3 can be traced to other DNA sequences in this sample. The chain carries TRBV9 and TRBJ2-7; D is unclear. Trimming shortened V by 0 bases and J by 2 bases, and 9 bases separated the two germline ends. Germline V gene lookup returns CDR1 SGDLS and CDR2 YYNGEE. This CDR3 spans 14 amino acids. The CDR3 reads CASSVGAEPYEQYF. DNA for the CDR3: TGTGCCAGCAGCGTAGGCGCGGAACCCTACGAGCAGTACTTC.

This chain links TRBV11-3 with TRBJ2-7, with D unclear. With 1 base removed from V and 3 bases from J, the gap between germline ends came to 13 bases. This CDR3 is built from 15 residues. In germline, CDR1 is SGHNT, CDR2 YENEEA. Here the CDR3 reads CASSLGAGSDYEQYF. CDR3 DNA: TGTGCCAGCAGCTTAGGGGCAGGAAGTGACTACGAGCAGTACTTC.

This clone was counted only a few times. This sequence joins TRBV10-1 and TRBJ2-2; D not resolved. The germline gives CDR1 WNHNN, CDR2 SYGVQD (reference sequence). Trimming removed 5 bases at V and 5 bases at J, with 6 bases between. The CDR3 totals 12 residues. CDR3 coding DNA: TGCGCCAGCAGTAAGAATACCGGGGAGCTGTTTTTT. Translation: CASSKNTGELFF.

The V call is TRBV19, the J call TRBJ2-1; 10 nucleotides align to TRBD2. Germline CDR1 and CDR2: LNHDA and SQIVND (reference sequence). V shed 6 bases and J 5 bases; nucleotides not matched to a gene: 4. The CDR3 spans 14 residues. CDR3 residues: CASSRLAGNNEQFF. Here the CDR3 DNA reads TGTGCCAGTAGCCGACTAGCGGGCAACAATGAGCAGTTCTTC.

The chain has TRBV11-3 and TRBJ2-7, with D uncertain. The germline V gene encodes CDR1 SGHNT and CDR2 YENEEA. CDR3 length equals 15 residues. V lost 3 bases and J 3 bases, leaving 15 bases between the germline ends. CDR3 bases: TGTGCCAGCAGCTTTTTTCTCTTTATGGGCTACGAGCAGTACTTC. Protein sequence: CASSFFLFMGYEQYF.